A single sample is the source of the 30 T cell receptor beta chains below, sequenced in a study of beta chain features in type 1 diabetes. Expressed TCRB transcripts were sequenced because the isolated RNA had all been reverse transcribed beforehand. TCRdb's table, derived via immunoSEQ multiplex PCR, lists solely in-frame clones and lacks some. This table has roughly 450,000 clones, 14% appearing once. The sequenced sample consisted of naive CD4+ T cells from blood. These receptors were obtained from a young man in good health.

The CDR3 DNA is TGTGCCTGGAGTCCCCGTGGCAGGGGAACTCAGCCCCAGCATTTT. This translates into CAWSPRGRGTQPQHF. The rearrangement joins TRBV30 to TRBJ1-5; possible D gene TRBD1, 6 bases. This CDR3 contains 15 residues. The V gene's germline CDR1 is GTSNPN and CDR2 SVGIG (reference sequence). The ends were cut back, 2 bases at V and 6 bases at J, with 17 bases in the middle.

V and J are TRBV5-6 and TRBJ2-3; 8 nucleotides agree with TRBD2. Per the germline V gene, CDR1 is SGHDT and CDR2 is YYEEEE. J was trimmed by 1 base and V by 1 base; bases with no gene match: 5. There are 16 residues in the CDR3. CDR3 sequence: CASSLTAGGRTDTQYF. The CDR3 DNA follows: TGTGCCAGCAGCTTGACGGCGGGAGGACGCACAGATACGCAGTATTTT.

This clone occurred a few times. V is TRBV7-9 and J is TRBJ2-3; D gene uncertain. Germline V gene sequence: CDR1 SEHNR, CDR2 FQNEAQ (reference sequence). Trimming took 3 bases from V and 5 from J, leaving 12 bases between them. The CDR3 runs 14 residues. The CDR3 loop reads CASSFGRRGDTQYF. CDR3 sequence (DNA): TGTGCCAGCAGCTTCGGACGAAGAGGAGATACGCAGTATTTT.

This clone was observed a few times. The V gene is TRBV7-9, the J gene TRBJ2-1, with D maybe TRBD2 (6 bases). The CDR3 consists of 16 residues. In germline, CDR1 is SEHNR, CDR2 FQNEAQ (reference sequence). Trimming removed 5 bases from V and 0 bases from J, with 14 bases in between. Here the CDR3 DNA reads TGTGCCAGCAGCCCCCTGGGGGGAAGCTCCTACAATGAGCAGTTCTTC. It specifies CASSPLGGSSYNEQFF.

This clone was counted only a few times. This chain connects TRBV5-1 to TRBJ2-1; 7 positions match TRBD1. This CDR3 comprises 15 residues. The J segment lost 5 bases and the V segment lost 0 bases, leaving 5 bases of the junction unmatched. Looked up from germline, CDR1 is SGHRS and CDR2 is YFSETQ. The CDR3 sequence is CASSLVGQANNEQFF. The CDR3 nucleotides read TGCGCCAGCAGCTTGGTAGGACAGGCAAACAATGAGCAGTTCTTC.

This clone turned up a few times. This CDR3 is also generated by other DNA sequences in the sample. The chain combines TRBV7-2 with TRBJ2-1; D gene ambiguous. V was trimmed by 1 base and J by 2 bases, leaving 3 bases between them. The germline CDR1 and CDR2 sequences are SGHTA and FQGNSA. CDR3 length: 13 amino acids. The CDR3 sequence: CASSLGTYNEQFF. The CDR3 bases are TGTGCCAGCAGCTTAGGGACCTACAATGAGCAGTTCTTC.

The genes are TRBV19 and TRBJ2-1; unclear D gene. V lost 3 bases, J lost 6 bases, and 9 bases lay in between. The CDR3 is made up of 13 amino acids. Germline V gene sequence: CDR1 LNHDA, CDR2 SQIVND (reference sequence). CDR3 in DNA: TGTGCCAGTAGTATTACCGAAGTCAATGAGCAGTTCTTC. Amino acids: CASSITEVNEQFF.

Concerning this clone itself: This may be a read error, as it is one base from a much larger clone. The sample carries other DNA sequences with the same CDR3. The chain recombines TRBV7-8 with TRBJ2-3; D ambiguous. The ends were cut back, 2 bases at V and 6 bases at J, with 3 bases in the middle. CDR3 length equals 11 residues. CDR1 and CDR2 from the germline V gene are SGHVS and FQNEAQ. CDR3 in amino acids: CASSLTDTQYF. CDR3 in DNA: TGTGCCAGCAGCTTAACGGATACGCAGTATTTT.

The chain couples TRBV14 to TRBJ2-7, with D perhaps matching TRBD1 (6 bases). The V gene lost 8 bases and the J gene lost 4 bases, with 15 bases spanning the gap. The CDR3 runs to 13 residues. Germline CDR1 reads SGHDN; CDR2 reads FVKESK. The CDR3 nucleotides read TGTGCCAGCGGGGCGCACAGGGCATACGAGCAGTACTTC. It yields the protein CASGAHRAYEQYF.

V gene TRBV2 combines with J gene TRBJ2-5, with D perhaps assigned TRBD1 or TRBD2 (5 bases each). CDR1 is SNHLY, CDR2 FYNNEI, per germline. V was clipped by 6 bases and J by 3 bases, with 11 bases between them. The CDR3 runs to 13 residues. CDR3 in DNA: TGTGCCAGCAGCGGGGCTGGGGAAGAGACCCAGTACTTC. Its protein is CASSGAGEETQYF.

This clone was counted a few times. J is TRBJ2-7 and V is TRBV18; a weak D match, TRBD1 (6 bases). With 3 bases removed from V and 3 bases from J, the gap between germline ends came to 9 bases. The CDR3 length is 13 residues. In germline, CDR1 is KGHSH, CDR2 LQKENI. The CDR3 reads CASSPRQDYEQYV. CDR3 in DNA: TGTGCCAGCTCACCGCGACAGGACTACGAGCAGTACGTC.

This clone was observed a few times. This chain connects TRBV4-3 to TRBJ2-3, with D tentatively TRBD2 (5 bases). Germline CDR1 LGHNA, CDR2 YSLEER. The CDR3 has 15 amino acids. V was shortened by 1 base and J by 2 bases, with 10 bases between the two germline ends. In DNA, the CDR3 is TGCGCCAGCAGCCAAGTTTCTAGCACCACAGATACGCAGTATTTT. This encodes CASSQVSSTTDTQYF.

Only a few counts were recorded for this clone. The chain is built from TRBV30 and TRBJ1-1; D remains ambiguous. The CDR3 is made up of 13 amino acids. The germline CDR1 and CDR2 sequences are GTSNPN and SVGIG (reference sequence). Trimming stripped 5 bases from V and 7 bases from J, with 17 bases between. CDR3 sequence (DNA): TGTGCCTGGGAAGGAAAAGCGAGGAATGAAGCTTTCTTT. Residues: CAWEGKARNEAFF.

This clone was observed a few times. This chain connects TRBV7-9 to TRBJ2-3, with unresolved D. Germline lookup yields CDR1 SEHNR and CDR2 FQNEAQ (reference sequence). The CDR3 runs 12 residues. V was cut by 3 bases and J by 5 bases, with 6 bases left in between. This CDR3 is CASSFLLDTQYF. CDR3 sequence (DNA): TGTGCCAGCAGCTTCTTGCTAGATACGCAGTATTTT.

This clone was detected only a few times. Here the CDR3 DNA reads TGTGCCAGCAGCTCGACAGGGGCCTACGAGCAGTACTTC. Translating it yields CASSSTGAYEQYF. The chain recombines TRBV5-6 with TRBJ2-7, with 8 bases fitting TRBD1. Germline CDR1 reads SGHDT; CDR2 reads YYEEEE. The junction had 1 base not matched to a gene; V was cut back by 3 bases and J by 2 bases. CDR3 size: 13 residues.

This clone was seen more than once but under ten times. The V and J genes are TRBV9 and TRBJ2-5, with 7 bases fitting TRBD2. From germline, CDR1 is SGDLS and CDR2 YYNGEE. The CDR3 is 15 amino acids. Unmatched junction bases numbered 8, after V lost 3 bases and J lost 3 bases. Here the CDR3 DNA reads TGTGCCAGCAGCGCCCGAGCGGGACCAGAAGAGACCCAGTACTTC. Its protein is CASSARAGPEETQYF.

This clone turned up a few times. This chain joins TRBV28 and TRBJ1-2; D call uncertain. The CDR3 is 12 amino acids. Germline-derived CDR1 and CDR2 are MDHEN and SYDVKM. With 4 bases removed from V and 4 bases from J, the gap between germline ends came to 7 bases. CDR3 sequence (DNA): TGTGCCAGCAGTTATGACGGCTATGGCTACACCTTC. This translates into CASSYDGYGYTF.

The chain combines TRBV6-1 with TRBJ2-1; D possibly uses TRBD1 or TRBD2 (5 bases each). CDR3 length equals 13 residues. V was trimmed by 5 bases and J by 10 bases, leaving 15 bases between them. Germline V gives CDR1 MNHNS, CDR2 SASEGT. The DNA of the CDR3 is TGTGCCAGCAGTCGGGACCCTCGAGAGGAGCAGTTCTTC. Encoded protein: CASSRDPREEQFF.

This clone was found a few times. The gene calls are TRBV30 and TRBJ1-1, with 7 bases that match TRBD1. Unmatched junction bases numbered 5, after V lost 3 bases and J lost 1 base. This CDR3 comprises 14 residues. CDR1 and CDR2 from the germline V gene are GTSNPN and SVGIG (reference sequence). The CDR3 DNA sequence: TGTGCCTGGAGAACTAAGGGGGCGAACACTGAAGCTTTCTTT. Encoded protein: CAWRTKGANTEAFF.

This chain connects TRBV19 to TRBJ2-2, with 7 nucleotides matching TRBD1. This CDR3 is built from 15 residues. V gave up 6 bases and J gave up 7 bases; unmatched junction bases: 11. The germline CDR1 and CDR2 sequences are LNHDA and SQIVND (reference sequence). The CDR3 spells CASSETGLNNGELFF. The CDR3 DNA is TGTGCCAGTAGCGAGACAGGGCTAAATAACGGGGAGCTGTTTTTT.

This clone was observed a handful of times. The J gene is TRBJ2-3, the V gene TRBV25-1; D is unclear. Trimming cost V 5 bases and J 9 bases, with 9 bases left between them. Looked up from germline, CDR1 is MGHDK and CDR2 is SYGVNS. There are 11 residues in the CDR3. DNA for the CDR3: TGTGCCAGCAGTAGCCGTGAAACGCAGTATTTT. Protein: CASSSRETQYF. Together with reference TRBV25-1 and TRBJ2-3, the CDR3 gives the full variable domain: EADIYQTPRYLVIGTGKKITLECSQTMGHDKMYWYQQDPGMELHLIHYSYGVNSTEKGDLSSESTVSRIRTEHFPLTLESARPSHTSQYLCASSSRETQYFGPGTRLTVL.

J is TRBJ2-5 and V is TRBV4-1; D gene uncertain. CDR1 and CDR2 (germline): MGHRA, YSYEKL. Trimming left V 1 base short and J 7 bases short, with 10 bases between. There are 13 residues in the CDR3. CDR3 protein: CASSQGPMGTQYF. The DNA for the CDR3 is TGCGCCAGCAGCCAAGGCCCGATGGGGACCCAGTACTTC.

This chain joins TRBV7-2 and TRBJ2-7; TRBD2 agrees at 13 bases. The germline gives CDR1 SGHTA, CDR2 FQGNSA. The CDR3 runs 15 residues. V gave up 1 base and J gave up 4 bases; unmatched junction bases: 1. CDR3 sequence reads: CASSLELAGGYEQYV. DNA for the CDR3: TGTGCCAGCAGCTTAGAACTAGCGGGAGGGTACGAGCAGTACGTC.

There are a few counts of this clone. The chain has TRBV7-2 and TRBJ1-5, with TRBD1 as a possible D gene (5 bases). V was trimmed by 1 base and J by 5 bases, leaving 12 bases between them. The germline V gene has CDR1 SGHTA and CDR2 FQGNSA. The CDR3 has 15 amino acids. This CDR3 is CASSLVGRADQPQHF. CDR3 sequence (DNA): TGTGCCAGCAGCTTAGTCGGCAGGGCGGATCAGCCCCAGCATTTT.

The genes are TRBV18 and TRBJ2-1, with 10 bases lining up with TRBD2. J gave up 7 bases and V 3 bases, and 6 bases lay outside the gene matches. Germline lookup yields CDR1 KGHSH and CDR2 LQKENI. The CDR3 is 15 residues long. CDR3 protein: CASSPGLAAGNEQFF. CDR3 nucleotides: TGTGCCAGCTCACCCGGACTAGCGGCGGGGAATGAGCAGTTCTTC.

The V call is TRBV25-1, the J call TRBJ1-5, with no clear D. The V end lost 2 bases, the J end lost 4 bases, and 9 bases lay between the germline ends. Germline assignment: CDR1 MGHDK and CDR2 SYGVNS. This CDR3 has 14 amino acids. Here the CDR3 reads CASSEQAVNQPQHF. In DNA form, the CDR3 reads TGTGCCAGCAGTGAACAGGCTGTTAATCAGCCCCAGCATTTT.

This chain joins TRBV7-2 and TRBJ2-5; D is ambiguous. The CDR3 length is 14 residues. CDR1 is SGHTA and CDR2 is FQGNSA in the germline V gene. V lost 2 bases to trimming and J lost 2 bases, with 9 bases between them. This CDR3 is CASSLFVAQETQYF. The CDR3 bases are TGTGCCAGCAGCTTATTTGTTGCGCAAGAGACCCAGTACTTC.

This clone was observed a few times. The chain joins TRBV5-1 to TRBJ1-2; possibly TRBD1 for D (6 bases). Germline lookup yields CDR1 SGHRS and CDR2 YFSETQ. This CDR3 has 16 amino acids. Trimming shortened V by 4 bases and J by 1 base, and 17 bases separated the two germline ends. The CDR3 sequence: CASSRSILQGNYGYTF. Written as DNA, the CDR3 is TGCGCCAGCAGCCGAAGTATACTACAGGGTAACTATGGCTACACCTTC.

V is TRBV27 and J is TRBJ2-4, with D unclear. Between the trimmed V and J ends, which lost 10 bases and 9 bases, there was a span of 22 bases. The CDR3 contains 14 residues. Looked up from germline, CDR1 is MNHEY and CDR2 is SMNVEV (reference sequence). The CDR3 loop reads CATKKPGTRSIQYF. CDR3 coding DNA: TGTGCCACCAAGAAACCGGGCACCAGAAGCATTCAGTACTTC.

V gene TRBV6-5 combines with J gene TRBJ1-1; D possibly corresponds to TRBD1 (5 bases). V was clipped by 8 bases and J by 2 bases, with 15 bases between them. The CDR3 consists of 14 residues. Germline V gene lookup returns CDR1 MNHEY and CDR2 SVGAGI. The CDR3 region is CASSPGTANTEAFF. CDR3 sequence (DNA): TGTGCCAGCTCCCCCGGGACGGCAAACACTGAAGCTTTCTTT.